This T cell receptor beta chain was sequenced during a study of T cell responses to AZD1222 COVID-19 vaccine. Overall study findings and caveats: Baseline seropositives among AZD1222 recipients totaled only six. Repertoires in all cases were sampled only once the peak T cell response had passed. The study found vaccine-associated CD4 TCRs spanning spike, dominant at 160-218 and 743-854. In a largely white British group with more females than males, clonal diversity was possibly underestimated.

Data came from immunoSEQ multiplex PCR; TCRdb stores just in-frame clones and leaves some out. The table records some 150,000 clones, 90% of them present only once. Turning to this clone: The antigen remains unidentified.

V lost 4 bases and J lost 7, with 5 bases in between. In germline, CDR1 is LGHDT, CDR2 YNNKEL (reference sequence). This CDR3 has 11 residues. This sample comprised peripheral blood, obtained 28 days after the second AZD1222 dose. The TCR sequence derives from an adult who received the AZD1222 COVID-19 vaccine. The chain uses TRBV3-1 (or the pseudogene TRBV3-2) and TRBJ2-1; the D is unclear. The CDR3 DNA reads as TGTGCCAGCAGCCGCCTGAATGAGCAGTTCTTC. This gives the protein CASSRLNEQFF.